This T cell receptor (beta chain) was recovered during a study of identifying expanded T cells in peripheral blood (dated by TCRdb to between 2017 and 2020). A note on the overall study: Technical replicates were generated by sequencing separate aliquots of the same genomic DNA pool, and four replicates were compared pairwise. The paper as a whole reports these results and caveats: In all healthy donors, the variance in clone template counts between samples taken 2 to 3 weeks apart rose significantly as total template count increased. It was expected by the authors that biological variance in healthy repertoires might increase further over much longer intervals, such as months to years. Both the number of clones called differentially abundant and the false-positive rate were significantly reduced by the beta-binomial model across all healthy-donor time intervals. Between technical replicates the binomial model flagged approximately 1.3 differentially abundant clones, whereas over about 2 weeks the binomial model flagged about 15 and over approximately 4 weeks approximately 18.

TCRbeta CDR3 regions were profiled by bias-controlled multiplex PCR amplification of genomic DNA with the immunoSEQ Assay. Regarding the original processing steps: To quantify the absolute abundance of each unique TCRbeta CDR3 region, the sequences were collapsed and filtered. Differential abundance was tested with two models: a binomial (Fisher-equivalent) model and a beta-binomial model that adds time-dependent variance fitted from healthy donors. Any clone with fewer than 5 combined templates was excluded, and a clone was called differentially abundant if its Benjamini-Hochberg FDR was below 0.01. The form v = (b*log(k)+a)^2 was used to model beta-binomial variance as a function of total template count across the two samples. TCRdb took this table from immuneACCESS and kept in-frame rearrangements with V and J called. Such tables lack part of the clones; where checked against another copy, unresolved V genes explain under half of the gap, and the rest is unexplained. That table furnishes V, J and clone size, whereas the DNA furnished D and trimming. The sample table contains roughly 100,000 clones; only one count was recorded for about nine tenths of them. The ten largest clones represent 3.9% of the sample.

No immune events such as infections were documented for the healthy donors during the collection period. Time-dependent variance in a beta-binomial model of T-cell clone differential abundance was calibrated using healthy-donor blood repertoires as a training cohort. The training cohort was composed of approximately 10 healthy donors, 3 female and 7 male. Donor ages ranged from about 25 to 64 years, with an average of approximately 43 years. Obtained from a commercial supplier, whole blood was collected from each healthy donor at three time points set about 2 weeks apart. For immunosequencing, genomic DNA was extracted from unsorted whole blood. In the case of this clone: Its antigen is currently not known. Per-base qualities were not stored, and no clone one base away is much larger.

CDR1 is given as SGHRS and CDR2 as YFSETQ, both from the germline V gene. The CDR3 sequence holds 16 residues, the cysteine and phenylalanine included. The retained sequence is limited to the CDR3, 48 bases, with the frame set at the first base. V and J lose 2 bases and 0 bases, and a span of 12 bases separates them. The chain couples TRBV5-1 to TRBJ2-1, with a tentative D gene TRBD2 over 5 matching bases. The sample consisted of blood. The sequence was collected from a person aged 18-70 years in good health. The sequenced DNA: TGCGCCAGCAGCTTTGAGCTAGCCACCTCCTACAATGAGCAGTTCTTC. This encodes CASSFELATSYNEQFF.